This TCR beta chain was captured in a study of neoadjuvant anti-PD-1 for oral cavity cancer. Looking at the study overall: Patients mostly received three to four biweekly nivolumab doses at 3 mg/kg before surgery.

Here immunoSEQ multiplex PCR was the method, and the copy in TCRdb shows in-frame clones only, minus some. The sample contains about 6,600 clones, approximately 60% of which appear only once. This sequence originates from a person aged 40 to 85 with oral cavity squamous cell carcinoma. The material sequenced was tumor tissue, taken before nivolumab (anti-PD-1) treatment.

The CDR3 nucleotides are TGTGCCAGCTCACCCCAAACGGGGTTTATGAACACTGAAGCTTTCTTT. This gives the protein CASSPQTGFMNTEAFF. The chain combines TRBV18 with TRBJ1-1; D is unclear. Germline CDR1 is KGHSH and CDR2 is LQKENI. Trimming removed 3 bases at V and 0 bases at J, with 14 bases between. CDR3 length: 16 residues.